This entry lists 25 T cell receptor beta chains sequenced from one sample in a study of blood T cell repertoires in COVID-19. The table came from immunoSEQ multiplex PCR; TCRdb's copy has only in-frame clones and leaves some out. The sample carries 200,000 to 250,000 clones, more than 80% recorded once. The sample was peripheral blood. The receptors were gathered from a woman older than 75 with acute or convalescent COVID-19.

The chain uses TRBV10-3 and TRBJ2-5; 11 bases agree with TRBD1. Germline values: CDR1 ENHRY, CDR2 SYGVKD. The CDR3 has 16 amino acids. V lost 4 bases to trimming and J lost 4 bases; unmatched junction nucleotides: 8. The CDR3 sequence is CAISGAWTGGVETQYF. The CDR3 bases are TGTGCCATCAGTGGCGCCTGGACAGGGGGCGTAGAGACCCAGTACTTC.

The rearrangement uses TRBV27 and TRBJ1-4; 11 positions match TRBD1. Trimming took 6 bases from V and 10 from J; bases not matched to a gene: 4. The CDR3 length is 13 residues. From germline, CDR1 is MNHEY and CDR2 SMNVEV (reference sequence). CDR3 nucleotide sequence: TGTGCCAGCAGGGACAGGGGGCTCGCAAAACTGTTTTTT. Its translation: CASRDRGLAKLFF.

The chain carries TRBV18 and TRBJ2-3; a possible D gene is TRBD2 (6 bases). The V gene's germline CDR1 is KGHSH and CDR2 LQKENI. V was cut by 2 bases and J by 1 base, with 10 bases left in between. The CDR3 is made up of 15 amino acids. This chain's CDR3 is CASSPGGPGTDTQYF. DNA for the CDR3: TGTGCCAGCTCACCAGGAGGGCCCGGCACAGATACGCAGTATTTT.

V and J are TRBV11-2 and TRBJ2-2, with a possible D match to TRBD1 (5 bases). CDR1 and CDR2 from the germline V gene are SGHAT and FQNNGV. This CDR3 contains 16 residues. The V end lost 0 bases, the J end lost 5 bases, and 13 bases lay between the germline ends. The CDR3 DNA reads TGTGCCAGCAGCTTAGAGCCAGGGCTGGGAACCGGGGAGCTGTTTTTT. This encodes CASSLEPGLGTGELFF. Variable domain in full (rest from reference TRBV11-2 and TRBJ2-2): EAGVAQSPRYKIIEKRQSVAFWCNPISGHATLYWYQQILGQGPKLLIQFQNNGVVDDSQLPKDRFSAERLKGVDSTLKIQPAKLEDSAVYLCASSLEPGLGTGELFFGEGSRLTVL.

V and J are TRBV7-8 and TRBJ2-5; TRBD1 is a possible D gene (6 bases). The CDR3 has 13 residues. The germline V and J ends were trimmed by 5 bases and 2 bases, with 9 bases remaining between them. Germline values: CDR1 SGHVS, CDR2 FQNEAQ. The CDR3 loop reads CASSPRGQETQYF. The CDR3 region has the DNA TGTGCCAGCAGCCCAAGGGGGCAAGAGACCCAGTACTTC.

The rearrangement uses TRBV3-1 (or the pseudogene TRBV3-2) and TRBJ2-3; a possible D gene is TRBD2 (5 bases). CDR1 and CDR2 (germline): LGHDT, YNNKEL (reference sequence). Trimming cost V 1 base and J 1 base, with 9 bases left between them. CDR3 length: 15 amino acids. The CDR3 protein is CASSQGGLGTDTQYF. As DNA, the CDR3 is TGTGCCAGCAGCCAAGGAGGACTCGGCACAGATACGCAGTATTTT.

The genes are TRBV12-3 or TRBV12-4 and TRBJ1-2, with 8 nucleotides matching TRBD1. The CDR3 spans 13 residues. The J segment lost 4 bases and the V segment lost 7 bases, leaving 5 bases of the junction unmatched. DNA for the CDR3: TGTGCCAGCACCCCGGACAGGGCCTATGGCTACACCTTC. Translated: CASTPDRAYGYTF.

This clone came up a few times. The CDR3 loop is CASSPGLGYGYTF. The CDR3 region has the DNA TGTGCCAGCAGCCCTGGACTCGGCTATGGCTACACCTTC. The chain employs TRBV27 and TRBJ1-2; D gene uncertain. In germline, CDR1 is MNHEY, CDR2 SMNVEV (reference sequence). Between the trimmed V and J ends, which lost 6 bases and 4 bases, there was a span of 12 bases. The CDR3 contains 13 residues.

There are a few counts of this clone. The V call is TRBV16, the J call TRBJ1-2; the match to TRBD1 covers 8 bases. The CDR3 totals 15 residues. The V segment lost 3 bases and the J segment 8 bases; nucleotides outside the gene matches: 11. Germline assignment: CDR1 KGHSY and CDR2 FQNENV. In nucleotides, the CDR3 is TGTGCCAGCAGCCAGCGGGGACAGGCGACGGGGGGCTACACCTTC. Residues: CASSQRGQATGGYTF.

The rearrangement links TRBV20-1 to TRBJ2-7; 12 positions match TRBD2. J was trimmed by 2 bases and V by 3 bases; bases with no gene match: 5. This CDR3 spans 15 amino acids. Germline V gene lookup returns CDR1 DFQATT and CDR2 SNEGSKA (reference sequence). The CDR3 nucleotides are TGCAGTGCTAGTCGGACTAGCGGGACCGCCTACGAGCAGTACTTC. Translated, it gives CSASRTSGTAYEQYF.

The rearrangement links TRBV5-4 to TRBJ2-2; 11 nucleotides align to TRBD1. The CDR3 length is 16 residues. Germline V gene lookup returns CDR1 SGHNT and CDR2 YYREEE (reference sequence). Trimming took 0 bases from V and 4 from J; bases not matched to a gene: 2. CDR3 sequence (DNA): TGTGCCAGCAGCTTGGGGGACAGGGGGATCACCGGGGAGCTGTTTTTT. This sequence encodes CASSLGDRGITGELFF.

J is TRBJ2-4 and V is TRBV28; 8 nucleotides match TRBD1. The CDR3 has 13 residues. Germline values: CDR1 MDHEN, CDR2 SYDVKM. Trimming took 5 bases from V and 7 from J; bases not matched to a gene: 4. CDR3 coding DNA: TGTGCCAGCAGTCAGGGACAGGCGAACATTCAGTACTTC. This gives the protein CASSQGQANIQYF.

Of note for this clone: The sample contains more than one DNA sequence encoding this CDR3. The rearrangement uses TRBV19 and TRBJ2-1, with TRBD1 identical over 7 bases. The CDR3 is made up of 12 amino acids. Germline trimming cut 8 bases from V and 2 bases from J; bases unmatched to any gene: 0. From germline, CDR1 is LNHDA and CDR2 SQIVND (reference sequence). CDR3 sequence: CASQGAYNEQFF. CDR3 nucleotides: TGTGCCAGTCAGGGGGCCTACAATGAGCAGTTCTTC.

The chain employs TRBV18 and TRBJ2-7, with 8 bases lining up with TRBD2. Per the germline V gene, CDR1 is KGHSH and CDR2 is LQKENI. V was pared by 3 bases and J by 4 bases, with 8 bases of the junction left unmatched. This CDR3 has 15 amino acids. CDR3 amino acids: CASSPRAGDLYEQYF. The CDR3 DNA reads TGTGCCAGCTCACCGCGAGCGGGAGACCTTTACGAGCAGTACTTC. The full variable domain, its missing parts supplied by reference TRBV18 and TRBJ2-7, is NAGVMQNPRHLVRRRGQEARLRCSPMKGHSHVYWYRQLPEEGLKFMVYLQKENIIDESGMPKERFSAEFPKEGPSILRIQQVVRGDSAAYFCASSPRAGDLYEQYFGPGTRLTVT.

The V and J genes are TRBV28 and TRBJ2-1, with 11 bases aligning to TRBD2. Trimming at V came to 6 bases and at J to 4 bases, leaving 5 bases not matched to a gene. The CDR3 sequence is 15 residues long. The germline gives CDR1 MDHEN, CDR2 SYDVKM. CDR3 residues: CASSTGTSGYNEQFF. The CDR3 bases are TGTGCCAGCAGCACCGGGACTAGCGGTTACAATGAGCAGTTCTTC. The full variable domain, rest sourced from reference TRBV28 and TRBJ2-1, is DVKVTQSSRYLVKRTGEKVFLECVQDMDHENMFWYRQDPGLGLRLIYFSYDVKMKEKGDIPEGYSVSREKKERFSLILESASTNQTSMYLCASSTGTSGYNEQFFGPGTRLTVL.

The chain couples TRBV27 to TRBJ2-7, with D tentatively TRBD2 (6 bases). Germline V gene sequence: CDR1 MNHEY, CDR2 SMNVEV (reference sequence). The ends were cut back, 3 bases at V and 0 bases at J, with 12 bases in the middle. The CDR3 has 15 residues. CDR3 DNA: TGTGCCAGCAGTTTCATCGGGGGAGACTCCTACGAGCAGTACTTC. This translates into CASSFIGGDSYEQYF.

The V gene is TRBV19, the J gene TRBJ1-4, with no clear D. This CDR3 is built from 14 residues. Trimming removed 3 bases at V and 4 bases at J, with 9 bases between. The V gene's germline CDR1 is LNHDA and CDR2 SQIVND (reference sequence). CDR3 coding DNA: TGTGCCAGTAGTATTCCGGGTCTTAATGAAAAACTGTTTTTT. This translates into CASSIPGLNEKLFF. Using reference TRBV19 and TRBJ1-4 for the parts outside the CDR3, the full variable domain is DGGITQSPKYLFRKEGQNVTLSCEQNLNHDAMYWYRQDPGQGLRLIYYSQIVNDFQKGDIAEGYSVSREKKESFPLTVTSAQKNPTAFYLCASSIPGLNEKLFFGSGTQLSVL.

V is TRBV30 and J is TRBJ1-2; 7 bases agree with TRBD1. V shed 6 bases and J 5 bases; nucleotides not matched to a gene: 9. CDR1 is GTSNPN, CDR2 SVGIG, per germline (reference sequence). This CDR3 has 13 residues. The DNA for the CDR3 is TGTGCCTGTCAGGGTGCAGGGGGATATGGCTACACCTTC. This gives the protein CACQGAGGYGYTF.

This chain uses TRBV5-6 with TRBJ2-1, with D possibly matching TRBD1 (5 bases). This CDR3 is built from 12 residues. The germline gives CDR1 SGHDT, CDR2 YYEEEE. Deletions cut 2 bases from V and 8 bases from J, with 8 bases between. CDR3 nucleotides: TGTGCCAGCAGCTTTAGCAGGGATGAGCAGTTCTTC. Translated, it gives CASSFSRDEQFF.

The V call is TRBV14, the J call TRBJ2-1; a possible D gene is TRBD2 (5 bases). The CDR3 runs 13 residues. The germline V gene encodes CDR1 SGHDN and CDR2 FVKESK. Trimming took off 3 bases at V and 4 bases at J, with 7 bases between the two ends. Here the CDR3 reads CASSQGVYNEQFF. The CDR3 DNA follows: TGTGCCAGCAGCCAGGGAGTGTACAATGAGCAGTTCTTC.

The gene calls are TRBV19 and TRBJ1-6; D is ambiguous. CDR1 and CDR2 from the germline V gene are LNHDA and SQIVND (reference sequence). The ends were cut back, 3 bases at V and 7 bases at J, with 19 bases in the middle. The CDR3 runs to 17 residues. CDR3 region: CASSIAQTAGTNSPLHF. The DNA for the CDR3 is TGTGCCAGTAGTATCGCTCAAACGGCAGGAACAAATTCACCCCTCCACTTT.

This sequence joins TRBV6-1 and TRBJ2-3; D may be TRBD2 (5 bases). V shed 4 bases and J shed 5 bases, with 13 bases lying between them. The V gene's germline CDR1 is MNHNS and CDR2 SASEGT. The CDR3 totals 14 residues. The DNA for the CDR3 is TGTGCCAGCAGTGCAGCTAGCCGGAGAGATACGCAGTATTTT. This translates into CASSAASRRDTQYF.

The chain uses TRBV11-1 and TRBJ2-7, with 9 nucleotides matching TRBD1. Germline V gene sequence: CDR1 SGHAT, CDR2 FQDESV (reference sequence). The CDR3 is made up of 14 amino acids. With 4 bases clipped from V and 4 bases from J, the junction kept 5 bases outside the gene matches. The CDR3 loop is CASSSGQGEYEQYF. The CDR3 DNA is TGTGCCAGCAGCTCGGGACAGGGAGAGTACGAGCAGTACTTC.

V gene TRBV6-1 combines with J gene TRBJ2-5, with D perhaps matching TRBD1 (5 bases). The ends were cut back, 2 bases at V and 5 bases at J, with 15 bases in the middle. The CDR3 sequence is 15 residues long. Germline CDR1 MNHNS, CDR2 SASEGT. The CDR3: CASSETGAGRETQYF. CDR3 sequence (DNA): TGTGCCAGCAGTGAAACAGGCGCCGGTCGGGAGACCCAGTACTTC.

This chain links TRBV7-2 with TRBJ1-1; weak D call: TRBD1 (6 bases). CDR1 and CDR2 from the germline V gene are SGHTA and FQGNSA. The CDR3 is 14 residues long. V was clipped by 2 bases and J by 4 bases, with 11 bases between them. CDR3 coding DNA: TGTGCCAGCAGCTTAAATAGGGGGGGCACTGAAGCTTTCTTT. This codes for CASSLNRGGTEAFF.